This T cell receptor beta chain was obtained from a study of T cell responses to AZD1222 COVID-19 vaccine. Background on the study: It was second doses at about 4 or about 12 weeks that were pooled. Study-wide findings and caveats: Nearly half of the spike-specific TCRs reportedly recognize variant regions that carry no mutations. Baseline serology detected seropositivity in only six or seven AZD1222 recipients. In all cases, repertoires were sampled only after the peak T cell response.

Repertoires were generated with immunoSEQ multiplex PCR, while TCRdb's copy carries only in-frame clones and drops some. The sample holds around 91,000 clones; about 88% are singletons and the top ten take 15% to 20%. As concerns this clone: Its antigen is still unknown.

The CDR3 totals 13 residues. CDR1 and CDR2 from the germline V gene are LNHDA and SQIVND (reference sequence). Trimming took 6 bases from V and 2 from J; bases not matched to a gene: 2. Sequences were derived from peripheral blood, sampled on day 0 of AZD1222 vaccination. The sequence was obtained from an adult in good health. The chain links TRBV19 to TRBJ1-2; 8 bases are a match to TRBD1. Here the CDR3 reads CASRGQDNYGYTF. The CDR3 DNA follows: TGTGCCAGTAGGGGACAGGACAACTATGGCTACACCTTC.